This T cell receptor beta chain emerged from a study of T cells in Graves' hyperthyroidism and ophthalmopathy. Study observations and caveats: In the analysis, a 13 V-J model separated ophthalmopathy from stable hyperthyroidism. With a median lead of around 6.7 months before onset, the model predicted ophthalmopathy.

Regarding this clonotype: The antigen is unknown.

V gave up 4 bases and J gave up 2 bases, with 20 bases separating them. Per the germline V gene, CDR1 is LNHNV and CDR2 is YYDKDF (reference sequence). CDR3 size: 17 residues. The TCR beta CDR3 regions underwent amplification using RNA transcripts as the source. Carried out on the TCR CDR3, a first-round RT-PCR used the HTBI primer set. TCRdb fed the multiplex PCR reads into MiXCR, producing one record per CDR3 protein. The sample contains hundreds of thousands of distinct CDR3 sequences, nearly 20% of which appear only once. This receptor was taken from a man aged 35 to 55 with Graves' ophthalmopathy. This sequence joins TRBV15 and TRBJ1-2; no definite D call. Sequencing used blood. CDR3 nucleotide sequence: TGTGCCACCAGCACTAGAGGTTGGGGAATGCAAAACTATGGCTACACCTTC. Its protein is CATSTRGWGMQNYGYTF.